This entry is about one T cell receptor beta chain. The V gene lost 1 base and the J gene lost 6 bases, with 6 bases spanning the gap. The CDR3 is 12 amino acids. Germline V gives CDR1 KGHSH, CDR2 LQKENI. TCRdb keeps only in-frame clones here, not all; method: immunoSEQ multiplex PCR. The table shows 70,000 to 80,000 clones, with 75% to 90% occurring only once. This entry comes from a study of blood T cell repertoires in COVID-19. The sequencing input was peripheral blood. The chain combines TRBV18 with TRBJ1-1; D uncertain. The sequence came from a woman at least 80 years old with active or convalescent COVID-19. CDR3 nucleotide sequence: TGTGCCAGCTCACCACGAGATCCTGAAGCTTTCTTT. It translates to CASSPRDPEAFF.